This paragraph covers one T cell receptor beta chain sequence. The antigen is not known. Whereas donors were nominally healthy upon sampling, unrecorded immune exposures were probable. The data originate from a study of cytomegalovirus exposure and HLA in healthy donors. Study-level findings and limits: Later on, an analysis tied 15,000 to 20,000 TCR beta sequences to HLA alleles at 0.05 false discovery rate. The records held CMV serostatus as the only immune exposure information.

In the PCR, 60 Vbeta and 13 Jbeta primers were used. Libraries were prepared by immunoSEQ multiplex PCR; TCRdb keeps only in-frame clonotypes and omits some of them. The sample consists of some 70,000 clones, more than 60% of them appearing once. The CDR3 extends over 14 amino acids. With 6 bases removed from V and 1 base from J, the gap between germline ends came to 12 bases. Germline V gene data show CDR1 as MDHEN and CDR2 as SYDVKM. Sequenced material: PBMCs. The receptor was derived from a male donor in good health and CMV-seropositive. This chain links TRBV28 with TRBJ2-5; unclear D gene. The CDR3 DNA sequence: TGTGCCAGCAGAAACACGGGTACCCAAGAGACCCAGTACTTC. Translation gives CASRNTGTQETQYF.